What follows are 16 T cell receptor beta chains derived from one specimen sequenced in a study of blood T cells in healthy people across ages. The authors ran a second PCR of about 7 to 11 cycles using a sample-barcoded 5' primer and a J-beta primer mix. TCRdb reanalysed the 5' RACE reads using MiXCR and keeps one entry per CDR3 protein. Counted here are hundreds of thousands of distinct CDR3 sequences, approximately 40% occurring once; the ten biggest clones make up about 32%. Sequencing was performed on blood. These receptors originate from an elderly man in good health.

In this sample, this clonotype turned up a few times. The genes are TRBV25-1 and TRBJ2-5; the D gene is possibly TRBD1 (5 bases). The CDR3 totals 15 residues. Looked up from germline, CDR1 is MGHDK and CDR2 is SYGVNS. Trimming left V 3 bases short and J 5 bases short, with 16 bases between. CDR3 amino acids: CASSDEQAFGETQYF. CDR3 DNA sequence: TGTGCCAGCAGTGACGAACAGGCCTTCGGGGAGACCCAGTACTTC. Looking up the rest from reference TRBV25-1 and TRBJ2-5 gives the full variable domain: EADIYQTPRYLVIGTGKKITLECSQTMGHDKMYWYQQDPGMELHLIHYSYGVNSTEKGDLSSESTVSRIRTEHFPLTLESARPSHTSQYLCASSDEQAFGETQYFGPGTRLLVL.

V usage is TRBV6-2 or TRBV6-3 and J usage is TRBJ2-1, with D unclear. With the DNA end fitting TRBJ2-7 better, the J assignment may be wrong. Germline lookup yields CDR1 MNHEY and CDR2 SVGEGT. There are 12 residues in the CDR3. CDR3 DNA sequence: TGTGCCACCACTCGGACCTACAATGAGCAGTACTTC. This translates into CATTRTYNEQYF.

The rearrangement links TRBV14 to TRBJ2-7; D is ambiguous. The CDR3 length is 12 residues. V gave up 1 base and J gave up 10 bases, with 11 bases separating them. Germline CDR1 SGHDN, CDR2 FVKESK. The CDR3 bases are TGTGCCAGCAGCCAAGGTAGTAGAGGCCAGTACTTC. The encoded protein is CASSQGSRGQYF.

V is TRBV6-2 or TRBV6-3 and J is TRBJ1-4, with D hard to call. The V and J ends lost 5 bases and 0 bases respectively, with 16 bases between them. CDR1 and CDR2 from the germline V gene are MNHEY and SVGEGT. This CDR3 has 17 amino acids. This CDR3 is CASSANIRSATNEKLFF. Written as DNA, the CDR3 is TGTGCCAGCAGTGCAAATATCCGCAGCGCAACTAATGAAAAACTGTTTTTT.

There are a few counts of this clonotype. The V and J genes are TRBV2 and TRBJ2-7; D might be TRBD1 (6 bases). The CDR3 is 12 residues long. V lost 7 bases, J lost 8 bases, and 15 bases lay in between. CDR1 and CDR2 from the germline V gene are SNHLY and FYNNEI. CDR3 in DNA: TGTGCCAGCACTGTCCAGGGGTTGAAGCAGTACTTC. The encoded protein is CASTVQGLKQYF.

The chain uses TRBV5-5 and TRBJ1-5; D not resolved. V lost 5 bases, J lost 3 bases, and 15 bases lay in between. This CDR3 has 15 amino acids. CDR1 is SGHKS and CDR2 is YYEKEE in the germline V gene (reference sequence). This CDR3 reads CASSQDEIPNQPQHF. CDR3 DNA: TGTGCCAGCAGTCAGGACGAGATACCCAATCAGCCCCAGCATTTT.

Turning to this clonotype: One base away lies a much larger clone, so this may be a sequencing read error. The chain carries TRBV10-3 and TRBJ2-5, with D perhaps TRBD2 (6 bases). The ends were cut back, 10 bases at V and 11 bases at J, with 23 bases in the middle. Germline loops: CDR1 ENHRY, CDR2 SYGVKD. The CDR3 is 13 amino acids. CDR3 protein: CATSGLSGNEQYF. In DNA form, the CDR3 reads TGTGCCACCTCGGGACTTTCGGGGAATGAGCAGTACTTC.

This clonotype was recorded a few times. V and J are TRBV24-1 and TRBJ2-3; D ambiguous. The V and J ends lost 5 bases and 0 bases respectively, with 17 bases between them. CDR3 length: 17 amino acids. Per the germline V gene, CDR1 is KGHDR and CDR2 is SFDVKD. The CDR3 loop reads CATSGRGGSTSTDTQYF. DNA of the CDR3: TGTGCCACCAGTGGCCGAGGTGGGTCAACTAGCACAGATACGCAGTATTTT.

The V call is TRBV6-6, the J call TRBJ1-1; maybe TRBD1 (6 bases). CDR3 size: 15 residues. The germline V and J ends were trimmed by 5 bases and 4 bases, with 17 bases remaining between them. Germline assignment: CDR1 MNHNY and CDR2 SVGAGI (reference sequence). This CDR3 reads CASSAQQGSSTEAFF. As DNA, the CDR3 is TGTGCCAGCAGTGCGCAACAGGGATCGAGCACTGAAGCTTTCTTT.

The chain links TRBV25-1 to TRBJ2-2; 9 nucleotides align to TRBD2. There are 17 residues in the CDR3. Germline CDR1 is MGHDK and CDR2 is SYGVNS. The J segment lost 6 bases and the V segment lost 0 bases, leaving 8 bases of the junction unmatched. The CDR3, as DNA: TGTGCCAGCAGTGAATATAATCCTAGCGGGATCTCCGGGGAGCTGTTTTTT. It codes for CASSEYNPSGISGELFF.

This clonotype has a handful of counts. As DNA, the CDR3 is TGTGCTAGTGGTTTGACTGACAGGGCTGGCTACACCTTC. This gives the protein CASGLTDRAGYTF. V gene TRBV12-5 combines with J gene TRBJ1-2, with 7 bases matching TRBD1. The V and J ends lost 2 bases and 7 bases, in that order; junction bases with no gene match: 4. CDR3 length equals 13 residues. CDR1 and CDR2 (germline): LGHNT, FRNRAP.

This clonotype was seen once. The V call is TRBV12-3 or TRBV12-4, the J call TRBJ2-4; TRBD1 might be the D (6 bases). Trimming removed 2 bases at V and 0 bases at J, with 17 bases between. The CDR3 runs to 18 residues. The CDR3 coding sequence is TGTGCCAGCAGTTTATTGGGAATGGGCAGGGGAGCCAAAAACATTCAGTACTTC. It yields the protein CASSLLGMGRGAKNIQYF.

This clonotype was seen just once. The chain combines TRBV4-2 with TRBJ2-3, with D possibly matching TRBD2 (6 bases). Germline CDR1 is LGHNA and CDR2 is YNFKEQ. The CDR3 has 15 amino acids. Trimming cost V 2 bases and J 6 bases, with 15 bases left between them. The CDR3 coding sequence is TGTGCCAGCAGCCAACATGGGAGGAGGGAGGATACGCAGTATTTT. As protein: CASSQHGRREDTQYF.

A word on this clonotype: A much larger clone differs by one base, so this may be a read error. The J gene is TRBJ2-7, the V gene TRBV29-1; 10 bases are a match to TRBD2. The CDR3 loop spans 15 amino acids. CDR1 is SQVTM and CDR2 is ANQGSEA in the germline V gene. V was clipped by 7 bases and J by 3 bases; unmatched bases: 12. The CDR3 sequence is CSAGGGAGGFYEQYF. CDR3 DNA: TGCAGCGCTGGAGGGGGAGCGGGAGGGTTCTACGAGCAGTACTTC.

The V gene is TRBV4-2, the J gene TRBJ1-1; TRBD1 matches at 7 bases. The CDR3 is 13 amino acids. CDR1 and CDR2 (germline): LGHNA, YNFKEQ. V dropped 0 bases and J dropped 8; count of bases not matched to a gene: 3. DNA for the CDR3: TGTGCCAGCAGCCAAGATTGGGACAGAGAAGCTTTCTTT. Translation: CASSQDWDREAFF.

This clonotype was seen repeatedly, ten times or more. The rearrangement links TRBV20-1 to TRBJ2-5, with 10 bases matching TRBD1. This CDR3 region has 15 residues. In germline, CDR1 is DFQATT, CDR2 SNEGSKA (reference sequence). V shed 5 bases and J 6 bases; nucleotides not matched to a gene: 12. In DNA, the CDR3 is TGCAGTGCTCCCCGGGACAGGGGAATAGAAAAGACCCAGTACTTC. Translated: CSAPRDRGIEKTQYF.